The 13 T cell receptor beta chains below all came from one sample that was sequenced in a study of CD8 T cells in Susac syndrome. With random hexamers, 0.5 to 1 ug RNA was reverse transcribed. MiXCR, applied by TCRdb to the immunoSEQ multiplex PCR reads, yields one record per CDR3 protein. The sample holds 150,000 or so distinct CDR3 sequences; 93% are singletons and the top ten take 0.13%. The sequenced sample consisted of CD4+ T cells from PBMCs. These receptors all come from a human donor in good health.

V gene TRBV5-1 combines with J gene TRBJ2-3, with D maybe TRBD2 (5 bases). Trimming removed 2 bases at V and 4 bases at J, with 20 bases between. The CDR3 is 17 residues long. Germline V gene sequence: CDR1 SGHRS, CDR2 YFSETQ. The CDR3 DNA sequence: TGCGCCAGCAGCTTAAGCGGAGCAGCAGGTATTGCAGATACGCAGTATTTT. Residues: CASSLSGAAGIADTQYF.

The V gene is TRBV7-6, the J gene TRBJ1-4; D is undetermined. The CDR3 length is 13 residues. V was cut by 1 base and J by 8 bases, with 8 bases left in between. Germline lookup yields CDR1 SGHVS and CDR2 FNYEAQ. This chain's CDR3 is CASSLEGWEKLFF. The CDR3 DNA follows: TGTGCCAGCAGCTTAGAGGGATGGGAAAAACTGTTTTTT.

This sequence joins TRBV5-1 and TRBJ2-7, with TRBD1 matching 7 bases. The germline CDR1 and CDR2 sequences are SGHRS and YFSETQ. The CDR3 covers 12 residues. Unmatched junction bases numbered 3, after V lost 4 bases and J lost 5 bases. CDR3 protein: CASSRGQNEQYF. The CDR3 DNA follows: TGCGCCAGCAGCAGGGGACAGAACGAGCAGTACTTC.

CDR3 residues: CASSPATGTLSYEQYF. In nucleotides, the CDR3 is TGTGCCAGCTCACCGGCTACCGGGACCCTCTCCTACGAGCAGTACTTC. V gene TRBV18 combines with J gene TRBJ2-7, with D perhaps being TRBD1 or TRBD2 (5 bases each). Germline V gene data show CDR1 as KGHSH and CDR2 as LQKENI. CDR3 length equals 16 residues. Trimming removed 3 bases from V and 0 bases from J, with 15 bases in between.

As DNA, the CDR3 is TGTGCCAGCAGCGGAGAGGGCGCGGGGGGGTCCTACGAGCAGTACTTC. It encodes CASSGEGAGGSYEQYF. The chain links TRBV9 to TRBJ2-7; 9 positions agree with TRBD2. V trimming: 3 bases; J trimming: 1 base; junction bases outside the gene matches: 8. The CDR3 length is 16 residues. Germline CDR1 and CDR2: SGDLS and YYNGEE. Drawing the rest from reference TRBV9 and TRBJ2-7, the complete variable domain is DSGVTQTPKHLITATGQRVTLRCSPRSGDLSVYWYQQSLDQGLQFLIQYYNGEERAKGNILERFSAQQFPDLHSELNLSSLELGDSALYFCASSGEGAGGSYEQYFGPGTRLTVT.

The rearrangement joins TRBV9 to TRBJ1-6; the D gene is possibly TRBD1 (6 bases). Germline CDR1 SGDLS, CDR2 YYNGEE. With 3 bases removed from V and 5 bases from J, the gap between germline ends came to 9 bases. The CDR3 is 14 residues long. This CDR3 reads CASSGEGDNSPLHF. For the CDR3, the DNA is TGTGCCAGCAGCGGGGAGGGGGATAATTCACCCCTCCACTTT. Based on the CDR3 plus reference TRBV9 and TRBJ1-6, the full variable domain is DSGVTQTPKHLITATGQRVTLRCSPRSGDLSVYWYQQSLDQGLQFLIQYYNGEERAKGNILERFSAQQFPDLHSELNLSSLELGDSALYFCASSGEGDNSPLHFGNGTRLTVT.

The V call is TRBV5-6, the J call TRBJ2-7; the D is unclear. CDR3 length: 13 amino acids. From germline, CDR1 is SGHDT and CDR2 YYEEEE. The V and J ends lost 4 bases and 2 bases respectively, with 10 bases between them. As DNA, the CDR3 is TGTGCCAGCAGCACGACTTTTACCTACGAGCAGTACTTC. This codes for CASSTTFTYEQYF. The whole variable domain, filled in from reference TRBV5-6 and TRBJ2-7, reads DAGVTQSPTHLIKTRGQQVTLRCSPKSGHDTVSWYQQALGQGPQFIFQYYEEEERQRGNFPDRFSGHQFPNYSSELNVNALLLGDSALYLCASSTTFTYEQYFGPGTRLTVT.

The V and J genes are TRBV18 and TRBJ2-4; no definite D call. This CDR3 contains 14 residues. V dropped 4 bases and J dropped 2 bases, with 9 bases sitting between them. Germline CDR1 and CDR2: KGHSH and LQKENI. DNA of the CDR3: TGTGCCAGCTCACTAGATTCTTCCAAAAACATTCAGTACTTC. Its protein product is CASSLDSSKNIQYF. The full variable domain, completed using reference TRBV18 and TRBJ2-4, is NAGVMQNPRHLVRRRGQEARLRCSPMKGHSHVYWYRQLPEEGLKFMVYLQKENIIDESGMPKERFSAEFPKEGPSILRIQQVVRGDSAAYFCASSLDSSKNIQYFGAGTRLSVL.

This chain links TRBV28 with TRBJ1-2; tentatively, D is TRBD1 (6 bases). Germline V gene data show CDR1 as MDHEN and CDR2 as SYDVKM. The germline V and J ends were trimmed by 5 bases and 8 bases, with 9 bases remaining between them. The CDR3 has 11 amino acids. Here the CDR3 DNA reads TGTGCCAGCAGTCCGCAGGGGGGCTACACCTTC. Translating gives CASSPQGGYTF.

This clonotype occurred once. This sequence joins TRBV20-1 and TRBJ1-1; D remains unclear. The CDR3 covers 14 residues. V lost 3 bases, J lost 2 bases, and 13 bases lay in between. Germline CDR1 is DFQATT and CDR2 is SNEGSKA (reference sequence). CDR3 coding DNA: TGCAGTGCTAGTCCGGACGGAGCTAACACTGAAGCTTTCTTT. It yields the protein CSASPDGANTEAFF.

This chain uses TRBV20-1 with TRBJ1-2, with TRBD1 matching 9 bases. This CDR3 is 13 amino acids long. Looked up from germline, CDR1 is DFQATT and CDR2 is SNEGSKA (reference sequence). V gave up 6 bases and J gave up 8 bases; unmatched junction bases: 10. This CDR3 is CSAADRGFYGYTF. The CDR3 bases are TGCAGTGCGGCGGACAGGGGATTTTACGGCTACACCTTC.

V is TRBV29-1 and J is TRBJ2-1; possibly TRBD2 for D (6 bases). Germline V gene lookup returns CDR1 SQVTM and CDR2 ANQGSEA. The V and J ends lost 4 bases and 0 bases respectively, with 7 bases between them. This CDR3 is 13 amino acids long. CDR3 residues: CSVGGVSYNEQFF. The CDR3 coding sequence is TGCAGCGTTGGCGGGGTCTCCTACAATGAGCAGTTCTTC.

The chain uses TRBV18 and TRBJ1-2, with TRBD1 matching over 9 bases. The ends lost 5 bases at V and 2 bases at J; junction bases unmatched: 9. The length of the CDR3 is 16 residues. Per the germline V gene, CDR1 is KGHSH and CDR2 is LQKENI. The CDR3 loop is CASSSLRTGENYGYTF. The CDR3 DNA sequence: TGTGCCAGCTCATCACTACGGACAGGGGAGAACTATGGCTACACCTTC.